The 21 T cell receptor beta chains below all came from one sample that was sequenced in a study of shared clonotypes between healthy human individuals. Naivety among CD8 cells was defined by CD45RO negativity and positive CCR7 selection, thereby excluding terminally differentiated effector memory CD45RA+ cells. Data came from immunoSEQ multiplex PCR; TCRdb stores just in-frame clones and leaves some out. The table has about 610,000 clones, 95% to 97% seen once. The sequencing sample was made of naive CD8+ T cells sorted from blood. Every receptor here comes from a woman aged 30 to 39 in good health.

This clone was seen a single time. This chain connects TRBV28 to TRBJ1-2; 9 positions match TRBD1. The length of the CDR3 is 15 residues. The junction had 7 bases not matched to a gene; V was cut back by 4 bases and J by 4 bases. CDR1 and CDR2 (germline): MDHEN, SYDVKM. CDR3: CASSSRDRVIYGYTF. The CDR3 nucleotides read TGTGCCAGCAGTTCGCGGGACAGGGTGATCTATGGCTACACCTTC.

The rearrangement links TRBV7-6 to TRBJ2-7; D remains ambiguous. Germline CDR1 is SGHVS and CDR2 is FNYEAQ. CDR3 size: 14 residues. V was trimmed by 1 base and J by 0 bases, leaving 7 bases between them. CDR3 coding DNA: TGTGCCAGCAGCTTAGGACCGGTCTCCTACGAGCAGTACTTC. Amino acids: CASSLGPVSYEQYF.

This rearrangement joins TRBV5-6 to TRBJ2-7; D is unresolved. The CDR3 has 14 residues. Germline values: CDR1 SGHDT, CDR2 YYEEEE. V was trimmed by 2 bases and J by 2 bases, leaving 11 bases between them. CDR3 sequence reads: CASSFGDSPYEQYF. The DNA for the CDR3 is TGTGCCAGCAGCTTTGGGGATAGCCCCTACGAGCAGTACTTC.

DNA for the CDR3: TGTGCCAGCAGCAGAGACAACGAGCAGTACTTC. This encodes CASSRDNEQYF. The gene calls are TRBV7-9 and TRBJ2-7; D gene uncertain. The CDR3 runs to 11 residues. The V gene lost 5 bases and the J gene lost 5 bases, with 7 bases spanning the gap. Germline V CDR1 and CDR2: SEHNR, FQNEAQ (reference sequence).

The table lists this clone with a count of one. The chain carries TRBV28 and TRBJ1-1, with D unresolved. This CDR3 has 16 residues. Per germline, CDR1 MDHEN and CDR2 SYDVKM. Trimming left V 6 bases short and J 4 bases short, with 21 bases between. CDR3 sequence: CASSLFVGPLGTEAFF. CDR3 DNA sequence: TGTGCCAGCAGCCTGTTCGTCGGGCCCCTTGGCACTGAAGCTTTCTTT.

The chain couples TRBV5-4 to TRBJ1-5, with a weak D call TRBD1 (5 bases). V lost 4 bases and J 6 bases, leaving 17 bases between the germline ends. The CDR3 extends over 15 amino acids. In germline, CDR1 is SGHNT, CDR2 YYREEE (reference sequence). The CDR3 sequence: CASSPGRGLGQPQHF. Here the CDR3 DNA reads TGTGCCAGCAGCCCGGGGCGGGGCCTGGGTCAGCCCCAGCATTTT.

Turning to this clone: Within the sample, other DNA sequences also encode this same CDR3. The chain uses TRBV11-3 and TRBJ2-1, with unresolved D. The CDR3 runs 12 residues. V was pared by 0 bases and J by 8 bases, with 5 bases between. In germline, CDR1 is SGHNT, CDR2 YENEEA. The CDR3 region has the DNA TGTGCCAGCAGCTTAGATGGGCATGAGCAGTTCTTC. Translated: CASSLDGHEQFF.

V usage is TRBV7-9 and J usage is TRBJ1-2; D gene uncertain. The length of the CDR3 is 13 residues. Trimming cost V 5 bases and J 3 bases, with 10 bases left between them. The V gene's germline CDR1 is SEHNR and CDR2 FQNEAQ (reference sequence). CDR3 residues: CASSPTDYYGYTF. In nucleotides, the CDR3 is TGTGCCAGCAGCCCCACGGATTACTATGGCTACACCTTC. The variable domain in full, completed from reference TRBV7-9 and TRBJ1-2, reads DTGVSQNPRHKITKRGQNVTFRCDPISEHNRLYWYRQTLGQGPEFLTYFQNEAQLEKSRLLSDRFSAERPKGSFSTLEIQRTEQGDSAMYLCASSPTDYYGYTFGSGTRLTVV.

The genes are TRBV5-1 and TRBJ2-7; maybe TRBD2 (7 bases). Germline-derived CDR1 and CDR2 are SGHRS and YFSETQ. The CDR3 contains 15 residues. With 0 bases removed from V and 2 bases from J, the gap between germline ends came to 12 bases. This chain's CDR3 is CASSLVSGGTYEQYF. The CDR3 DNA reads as TGCGCCAGCAGCTTGGTTTCGGGGGGCACCTACGAGCAGTACTTC.

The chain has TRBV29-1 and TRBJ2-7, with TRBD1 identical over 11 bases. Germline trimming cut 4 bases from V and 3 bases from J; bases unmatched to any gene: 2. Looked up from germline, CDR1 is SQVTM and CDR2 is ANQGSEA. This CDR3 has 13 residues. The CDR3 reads CSVGGTGGYEQYF. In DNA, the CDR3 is TGCAGCGTTGGCGGGACAGGGGGCTACGAGCAGTACTTC.

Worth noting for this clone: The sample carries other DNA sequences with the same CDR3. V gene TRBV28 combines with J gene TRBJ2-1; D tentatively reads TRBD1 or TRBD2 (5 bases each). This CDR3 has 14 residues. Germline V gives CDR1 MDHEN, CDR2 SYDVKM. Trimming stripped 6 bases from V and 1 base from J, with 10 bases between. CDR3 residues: CASRGTDSYNEQFF. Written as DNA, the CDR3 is TGTGCCAGCAGGGGGACGGATTCCTACAATGAGCAGTTCTTC.

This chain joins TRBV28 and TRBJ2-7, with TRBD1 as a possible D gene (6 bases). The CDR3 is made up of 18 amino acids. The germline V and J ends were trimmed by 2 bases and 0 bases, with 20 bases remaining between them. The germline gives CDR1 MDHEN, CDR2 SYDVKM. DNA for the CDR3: TGTGCCAGCAGTTTACCCCTCAGCTCCGGGACACTCTCCTACGAGCAGTACTTC. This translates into CASSLPLSSGTLSYEQYF.

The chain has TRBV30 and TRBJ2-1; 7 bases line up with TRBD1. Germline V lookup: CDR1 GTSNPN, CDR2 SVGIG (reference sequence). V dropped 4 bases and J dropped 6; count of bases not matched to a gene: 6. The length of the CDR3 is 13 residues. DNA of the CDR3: TGTGCCTGGACGGGACAGACAATCAATGAGCAGTTCTTC. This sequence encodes CAWTGQTINEQFF.

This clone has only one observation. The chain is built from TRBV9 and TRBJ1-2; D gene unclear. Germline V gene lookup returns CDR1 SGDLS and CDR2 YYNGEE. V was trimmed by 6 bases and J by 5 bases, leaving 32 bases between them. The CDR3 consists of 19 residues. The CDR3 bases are TGTGCCAGCACCCGCGAGAGGCGTGCCAGCAGCGTAGGCGAGTATGGCTACACCTTC. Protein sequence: CASTRERRASSVGEYGYTF.

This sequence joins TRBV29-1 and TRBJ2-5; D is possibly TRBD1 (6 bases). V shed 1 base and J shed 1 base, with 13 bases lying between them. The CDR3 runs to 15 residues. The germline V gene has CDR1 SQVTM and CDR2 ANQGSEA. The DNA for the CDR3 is TGCAGCGTTGAAGGGGGGCAGAACCTCCAAGAGACCCAGTACTTC. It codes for CSVEGGQNLQETQYF.

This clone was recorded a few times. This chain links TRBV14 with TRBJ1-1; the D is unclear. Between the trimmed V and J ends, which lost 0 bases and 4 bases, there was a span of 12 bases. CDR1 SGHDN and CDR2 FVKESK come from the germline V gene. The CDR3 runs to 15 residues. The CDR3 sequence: CASSQDHGLSTEAFF. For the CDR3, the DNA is TGTGCCAGCAGCCAAGATCATGGGCTCTCCACTGAAGCTTTCTTT.

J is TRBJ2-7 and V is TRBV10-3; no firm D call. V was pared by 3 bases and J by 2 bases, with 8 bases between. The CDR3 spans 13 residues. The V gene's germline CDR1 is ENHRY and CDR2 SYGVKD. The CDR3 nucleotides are TGTGCCATCAGTGATCGCAGCCCCTACGAGCAGTACTTC. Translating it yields CAISDRSPYEQYF.

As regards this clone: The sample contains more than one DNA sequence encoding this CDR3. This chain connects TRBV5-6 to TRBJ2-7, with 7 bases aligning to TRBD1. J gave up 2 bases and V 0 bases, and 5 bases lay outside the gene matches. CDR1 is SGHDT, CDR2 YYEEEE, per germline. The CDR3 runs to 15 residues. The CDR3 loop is CASSLARGIPYEQYF. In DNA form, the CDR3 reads TGTGCCAGCAGCTTGGCCAGGGGGATTCCCTACGAGCAGTACTTC.

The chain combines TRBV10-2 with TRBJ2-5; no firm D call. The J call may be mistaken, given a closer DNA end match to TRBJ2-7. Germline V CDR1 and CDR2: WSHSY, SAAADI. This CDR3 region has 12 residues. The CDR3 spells CASSDRSYEQYF. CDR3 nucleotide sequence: TGCGCCAGCAGTGACAGATCCTACGAGCAGTACTTC.

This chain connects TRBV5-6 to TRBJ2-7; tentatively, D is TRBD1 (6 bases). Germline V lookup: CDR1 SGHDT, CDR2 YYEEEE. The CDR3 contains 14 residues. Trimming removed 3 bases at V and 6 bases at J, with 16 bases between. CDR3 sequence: CASSSLGGAVEQYF. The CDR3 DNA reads TGTGCCAGCAGCTCCCTTGGGGGCGCGGTCGAGCAGTACTTC.

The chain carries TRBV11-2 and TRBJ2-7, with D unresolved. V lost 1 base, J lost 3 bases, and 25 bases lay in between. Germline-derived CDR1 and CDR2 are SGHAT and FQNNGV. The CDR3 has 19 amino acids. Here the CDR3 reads CASSLVDLPSLTGGYEQYF. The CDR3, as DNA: TGTGCCAGCAGCTTAGTAGACTTACCTTCCTTGACCGGCGGCTACGAGCAGTACTTC.